The sequence of this T cell receptor beta chain was determined in a study of blood T cells in healthy people across ages. Study-wide results and limits: The fall in TCR beta diversity per million T cells was roughly linear with age.

This clonotype was observed at least ten times. The antigen remains unidentified. From germline, CDR1 is SGHDT and CDR2 YYEEEE. V dropped 1 base and J dropped 8 bases, with 9 bases sitting between them. This CDR3 is 12 amino acids long. A J-beta primer mix and a sample-barcoded 5' primer were used in a second PCR of roughly 7 to 12 cycles. TCRdb passed the 5' RACE reads through MiXCR, listing each CDR3 protein once. The profile shows 870,000 or so distinct CDR3 sequences, 25% to 35% of them singletons. Healthy Caucasian individuals from Russia aged about 6 to 95 were enrolled as donors. The sample comprised blood. The receptor's source is an elderly woman in good health. The J gene is TRBJ1-2, the V gene TRBV5-6; D perhaps matches TRBD1 (5 bases). The CDR3 DNA sequence: TGTGCCAGCAGCTTGTGGAGGGACGGCTACACCTTC. The encoded protein is CASSLWRDGYTF.